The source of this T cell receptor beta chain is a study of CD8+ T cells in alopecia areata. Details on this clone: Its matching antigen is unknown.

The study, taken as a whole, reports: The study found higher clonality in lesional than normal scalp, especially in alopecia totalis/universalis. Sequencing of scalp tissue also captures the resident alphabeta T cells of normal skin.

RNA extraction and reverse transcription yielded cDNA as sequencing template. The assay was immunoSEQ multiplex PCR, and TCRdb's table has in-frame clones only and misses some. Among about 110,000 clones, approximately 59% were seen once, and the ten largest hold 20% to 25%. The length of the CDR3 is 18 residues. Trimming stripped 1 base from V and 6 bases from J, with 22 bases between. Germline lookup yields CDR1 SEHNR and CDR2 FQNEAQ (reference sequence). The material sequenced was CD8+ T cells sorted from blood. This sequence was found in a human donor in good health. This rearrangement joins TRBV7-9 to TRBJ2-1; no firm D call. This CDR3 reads CASSLDVLPGLGFNEQFF. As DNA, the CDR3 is TGTGCCAGCAGCTTAGATGTCCTTCCGGGTCTTGGTTTCAATGAGCAGTTCTTC.